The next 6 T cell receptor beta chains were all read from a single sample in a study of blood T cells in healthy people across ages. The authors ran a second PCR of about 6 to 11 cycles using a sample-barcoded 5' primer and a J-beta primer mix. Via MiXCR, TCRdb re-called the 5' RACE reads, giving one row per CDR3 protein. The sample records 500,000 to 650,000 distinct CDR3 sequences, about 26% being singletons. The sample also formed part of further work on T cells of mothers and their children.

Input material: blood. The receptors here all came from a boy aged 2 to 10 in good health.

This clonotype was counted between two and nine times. The CDR3 loop is CASSTRLAGAGDTQYF. DNA of the CDR3: TGCGCCAGCAGCACGAGACTAGCGGGAGCGGGAGATACGCAGTATTTT. The chain couples TRBV5-1 to TRBJ2-3; TRBD2 agrees at 12 bases. Germline V gene lookup returns CDR1 SGHRS and CDR2 YFSETQ. This CDR3 comprises 16 residues. V was pared by 4 bases and J by 5 bases, with 8 bases of the junction left unmatched.

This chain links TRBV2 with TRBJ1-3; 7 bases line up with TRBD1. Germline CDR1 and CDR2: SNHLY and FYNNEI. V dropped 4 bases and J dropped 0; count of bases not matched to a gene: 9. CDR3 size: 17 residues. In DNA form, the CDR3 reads TGTGCCAGCAGTGGGTCTTCGACAGGGCTCTCTGGAAACACCATATATTTT. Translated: CASSGSSTGLSGNTIYF.

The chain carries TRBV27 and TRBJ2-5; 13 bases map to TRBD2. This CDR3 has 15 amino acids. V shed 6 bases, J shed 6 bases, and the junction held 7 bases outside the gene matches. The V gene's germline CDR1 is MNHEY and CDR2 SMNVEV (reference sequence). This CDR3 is CASSRTSGGIKTQYF. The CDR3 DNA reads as TGTGCCAGCAGCCGGACTAGCGGGGGAATAAAGACCCAGTACTTC.

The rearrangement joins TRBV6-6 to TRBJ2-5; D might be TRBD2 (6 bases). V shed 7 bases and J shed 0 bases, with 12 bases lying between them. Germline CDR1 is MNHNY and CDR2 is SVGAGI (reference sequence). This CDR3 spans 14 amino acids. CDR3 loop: CASNRRDYQETQYF. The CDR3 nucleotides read TGTGCCAGCAACCGAAGGGACTACCAAGAGACCCAGTACTTC.

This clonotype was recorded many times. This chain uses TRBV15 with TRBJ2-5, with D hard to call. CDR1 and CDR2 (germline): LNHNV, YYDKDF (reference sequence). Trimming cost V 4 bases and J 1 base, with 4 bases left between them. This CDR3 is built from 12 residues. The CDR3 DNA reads TGTGCCACCAGCACTCTCCAAGAGACCCAGTACTTC. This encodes CATSTLQETQYF.

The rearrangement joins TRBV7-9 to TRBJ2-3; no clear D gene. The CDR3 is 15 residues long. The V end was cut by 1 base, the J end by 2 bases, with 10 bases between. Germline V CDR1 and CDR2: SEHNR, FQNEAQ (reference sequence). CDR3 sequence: CASSLGFLNTDTQYF. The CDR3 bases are TGTGCCAGCAGCTTAGGATTCTTAAACACAGATACGCAGTATTTT.